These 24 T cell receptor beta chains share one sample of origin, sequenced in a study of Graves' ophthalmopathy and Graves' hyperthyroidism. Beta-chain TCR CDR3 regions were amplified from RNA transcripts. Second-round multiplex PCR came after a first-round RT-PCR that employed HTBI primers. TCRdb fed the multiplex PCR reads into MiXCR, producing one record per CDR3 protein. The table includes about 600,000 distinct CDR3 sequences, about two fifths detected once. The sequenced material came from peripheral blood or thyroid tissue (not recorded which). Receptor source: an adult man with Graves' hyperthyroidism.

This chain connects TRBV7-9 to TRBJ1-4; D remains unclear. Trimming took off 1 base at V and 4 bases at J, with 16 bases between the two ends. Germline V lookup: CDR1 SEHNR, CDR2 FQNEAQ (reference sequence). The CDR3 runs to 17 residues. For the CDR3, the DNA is TGTGCCAGCAGCTTAGTTCACGCGGCGGTTTTTAATGAAAAACTGTTTTTT. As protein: CASSLVHAAVFNEKLFF.

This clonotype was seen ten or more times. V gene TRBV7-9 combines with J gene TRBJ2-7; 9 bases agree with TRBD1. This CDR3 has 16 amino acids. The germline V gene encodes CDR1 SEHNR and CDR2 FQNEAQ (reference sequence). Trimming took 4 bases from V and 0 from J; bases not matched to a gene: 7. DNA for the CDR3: TGTGCCAGCAGCTCCAGGACAGGGGTAACCTCCTACGAGCAGTACTTC. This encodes CASSSRTGVTSYEQYF.

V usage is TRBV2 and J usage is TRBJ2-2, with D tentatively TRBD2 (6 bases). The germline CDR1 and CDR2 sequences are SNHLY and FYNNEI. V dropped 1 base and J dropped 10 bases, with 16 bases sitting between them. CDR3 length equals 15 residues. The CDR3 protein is CASSEVAVPPVELFF. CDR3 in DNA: TGTGCCAGCAGTGAAGTAGCGGTACCTCCAGTGGAGCTGTTTTTT.

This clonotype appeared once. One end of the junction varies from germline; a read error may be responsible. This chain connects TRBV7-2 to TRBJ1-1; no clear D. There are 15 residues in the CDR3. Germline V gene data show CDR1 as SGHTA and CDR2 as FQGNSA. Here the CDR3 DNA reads TGCGCCAGCAGCTGGGTGGGGTCAAAAGACACTGAAGCTTTCTTT. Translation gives CASSWVGSKDTEAFF.

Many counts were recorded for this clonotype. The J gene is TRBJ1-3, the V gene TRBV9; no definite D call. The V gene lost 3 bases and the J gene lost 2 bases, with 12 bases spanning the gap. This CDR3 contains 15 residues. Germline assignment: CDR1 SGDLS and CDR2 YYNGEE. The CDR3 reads CASSALPSPGNTIYF. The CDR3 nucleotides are TGTGCCAGCAGCGCGTTACCTTCTCCTGGAAACACCATATATTTT.

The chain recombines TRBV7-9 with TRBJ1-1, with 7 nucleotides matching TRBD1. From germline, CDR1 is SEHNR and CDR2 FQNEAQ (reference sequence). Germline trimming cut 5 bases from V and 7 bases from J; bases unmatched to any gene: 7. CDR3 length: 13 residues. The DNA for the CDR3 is TGTGCCAGCAGCCCGGACAGGACGCATGAAGCTTTCTTT. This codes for CASSPDRTHEAFF.

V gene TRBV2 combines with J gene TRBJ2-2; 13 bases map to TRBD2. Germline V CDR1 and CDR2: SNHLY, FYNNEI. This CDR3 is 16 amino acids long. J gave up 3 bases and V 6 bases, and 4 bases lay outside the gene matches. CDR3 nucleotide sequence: TGTGCCAGCAGCTCCGGGACTAGCGGGGACACCGGGGAGCTGTTTTTT. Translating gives CASSSGTSGDTGELFF. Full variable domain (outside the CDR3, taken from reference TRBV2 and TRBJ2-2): EPEVTQTPSHQVTQMGQEVILRCVPISNHLYFYWYRQILGQKVEFLVSFYNNEISEKSEIFDDQFSVERPDGSNFTLKIRSTKLEDSAMYFCASSSGTSGDTGELFFGEGSRLTVL.

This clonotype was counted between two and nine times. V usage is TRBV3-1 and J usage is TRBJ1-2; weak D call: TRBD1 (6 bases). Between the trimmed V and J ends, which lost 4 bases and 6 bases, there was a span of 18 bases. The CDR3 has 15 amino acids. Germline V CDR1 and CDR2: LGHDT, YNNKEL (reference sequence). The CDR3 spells CASSPTVRGADGYTF. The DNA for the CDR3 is TGTGCCAGCAGCCCAACCGTGCGGGGGGCGGATGGCTACACCTTC.

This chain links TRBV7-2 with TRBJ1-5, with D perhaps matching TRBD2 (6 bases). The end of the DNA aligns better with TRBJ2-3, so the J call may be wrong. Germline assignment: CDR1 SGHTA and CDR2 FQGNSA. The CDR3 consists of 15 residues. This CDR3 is CASSLAGGNTDTQYF. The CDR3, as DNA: TGTGCCAGCAGCTTAGCGGGGGGTAACACAGATACGCAGTATTTT.

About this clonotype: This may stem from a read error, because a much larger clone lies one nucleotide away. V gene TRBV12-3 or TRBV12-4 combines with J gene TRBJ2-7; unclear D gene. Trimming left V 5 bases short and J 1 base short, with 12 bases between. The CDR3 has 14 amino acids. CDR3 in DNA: TGTGCCAGCAGTACCCATAGCCCATCCTACGAGCAGTACTTC. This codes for CASSTHSPSYEQYF.

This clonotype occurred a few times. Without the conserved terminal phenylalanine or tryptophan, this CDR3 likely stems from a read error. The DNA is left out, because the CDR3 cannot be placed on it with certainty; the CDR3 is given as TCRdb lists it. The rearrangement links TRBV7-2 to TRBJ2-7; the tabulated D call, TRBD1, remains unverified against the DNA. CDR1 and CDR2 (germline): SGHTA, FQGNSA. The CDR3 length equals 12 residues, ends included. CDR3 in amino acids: CASSEMTPGQSL.

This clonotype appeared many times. CDR3 sequence: CSARESGSVYYEQYF. CDR3 nucleotide sequence: TGCAGTGCTAGAGAGAGCGGGAGCGTCTATTACGAGCAGTACTTC. V gene TRBV20-1 combines with J gene TRBJ2-7; 8 nucleotides line up with TRBD2. The J segment lost 4 bases and the V segment lost 0 bases, leaving 8 bases of the junction unmatched. The CDR3 is made up of 15 amino acids. Looked up from germline, CDR1 is DFQATT and CDR2 is SNEGSKA (reference sequence).

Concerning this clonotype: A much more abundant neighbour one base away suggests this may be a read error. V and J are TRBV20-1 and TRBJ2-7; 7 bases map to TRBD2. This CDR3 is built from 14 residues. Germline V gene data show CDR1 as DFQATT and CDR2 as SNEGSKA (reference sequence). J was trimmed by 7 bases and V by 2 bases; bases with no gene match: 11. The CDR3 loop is CSARNLARGGEQYF. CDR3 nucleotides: TGCAGTGCTAGAAATCTCGCGCGGGGAGGGGAGCAGTACTTC.

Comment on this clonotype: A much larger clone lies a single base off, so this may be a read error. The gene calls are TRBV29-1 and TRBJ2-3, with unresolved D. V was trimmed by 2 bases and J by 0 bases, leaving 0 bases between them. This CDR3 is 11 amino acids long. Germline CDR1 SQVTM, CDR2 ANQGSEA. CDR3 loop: CSVESTDTQYF. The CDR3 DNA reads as TGCAGCGTTGAAAGCACAGATACGCAGTATTTT.

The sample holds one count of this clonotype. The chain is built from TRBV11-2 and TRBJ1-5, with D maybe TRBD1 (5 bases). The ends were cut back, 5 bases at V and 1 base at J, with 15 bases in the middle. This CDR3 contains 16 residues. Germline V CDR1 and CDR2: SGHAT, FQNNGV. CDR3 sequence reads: CASSQEWRGSNQPQHF. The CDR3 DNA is TGTGCCAGCAGCCAAGAATGGCGGGGGAGCAATCAGCCCCAGCATTTT.

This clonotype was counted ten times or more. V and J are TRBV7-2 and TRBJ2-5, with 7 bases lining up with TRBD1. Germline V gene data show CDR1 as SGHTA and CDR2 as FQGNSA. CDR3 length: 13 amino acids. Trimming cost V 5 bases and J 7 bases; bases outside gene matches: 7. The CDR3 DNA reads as TGTGCCAGCAGCCCAGACAGGGTTGGGACCCAGTACTTC. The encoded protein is CASSPDRVGTQYF.

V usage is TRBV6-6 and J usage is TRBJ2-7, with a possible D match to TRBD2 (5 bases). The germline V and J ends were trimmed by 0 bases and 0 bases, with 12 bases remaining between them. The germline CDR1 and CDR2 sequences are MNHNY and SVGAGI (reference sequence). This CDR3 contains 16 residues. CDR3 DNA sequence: TGTGCCAGCAGTTACTCTGCAGCGGAAAGCTCCTACGAGCAGTACTTC. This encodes CASSYSAAESSYEQYF.

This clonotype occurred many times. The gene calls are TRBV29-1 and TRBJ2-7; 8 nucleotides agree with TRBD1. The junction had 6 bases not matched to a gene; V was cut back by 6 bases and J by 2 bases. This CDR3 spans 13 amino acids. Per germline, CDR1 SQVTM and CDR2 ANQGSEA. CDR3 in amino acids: CSVLDRVTYEQYF. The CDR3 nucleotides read TGCAGCGTCTTGGACAGGGTTACCTACGAGCAGTACTTC.

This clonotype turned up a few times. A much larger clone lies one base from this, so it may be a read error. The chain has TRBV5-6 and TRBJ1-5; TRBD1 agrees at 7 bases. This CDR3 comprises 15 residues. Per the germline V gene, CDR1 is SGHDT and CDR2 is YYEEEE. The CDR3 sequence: CASNLQGTSSQPQHF. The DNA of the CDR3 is TGTGCCAGCAACTTACAGGGGACAAGCAGTCAGCCCCAGCATTTT.

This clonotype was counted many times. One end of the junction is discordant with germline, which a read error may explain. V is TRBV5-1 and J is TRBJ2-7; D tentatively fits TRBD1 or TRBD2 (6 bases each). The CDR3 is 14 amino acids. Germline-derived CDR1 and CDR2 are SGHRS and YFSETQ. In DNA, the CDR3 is TGTGCTAGCAGCTTAGGGGGGTCGGGCTACGAGCAGTACTTC. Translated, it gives CASSLGGSGYEQYF.

The CDR3 bases are TGTGCCAGCAGTGAAGCGCCGGGACAGGGTGAGAACACTGAAGCTTTCTTT. It encodes CASSEAPGQGENTEAFF. This chain links TRBV2 with TRBJ1-1; 9 nucleotides agree with TRBD1. Germline CDR1 SNHLY, CDR2 FYNNEI. CDR3 length equals 17 residues. Trimming at V came to 0 bases and at J to 1 base, leaving 6 bases not matched to a gene.

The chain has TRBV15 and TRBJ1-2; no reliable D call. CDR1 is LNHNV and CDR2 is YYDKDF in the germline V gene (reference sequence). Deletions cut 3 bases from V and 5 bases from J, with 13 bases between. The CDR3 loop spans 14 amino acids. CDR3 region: CATSSDGPFYGYTF. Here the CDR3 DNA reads TGTGCCACCAGCAGTGATGGACCTTTTTATGGCTACACCTTC.

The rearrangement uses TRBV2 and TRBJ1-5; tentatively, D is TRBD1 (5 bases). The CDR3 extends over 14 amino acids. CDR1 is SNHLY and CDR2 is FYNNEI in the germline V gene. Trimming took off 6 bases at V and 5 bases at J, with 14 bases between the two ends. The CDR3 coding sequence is TGTGCCAGCAGCGTAGAGGGGACGGATCAGCCCCAGCATTTT. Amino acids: CASSVEGTDQPQHF.

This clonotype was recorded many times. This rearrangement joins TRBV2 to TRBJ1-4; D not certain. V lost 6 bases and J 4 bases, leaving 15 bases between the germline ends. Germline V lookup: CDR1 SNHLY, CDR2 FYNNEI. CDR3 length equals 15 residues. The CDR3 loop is CASSQVGSFNEKLFF. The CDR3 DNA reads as TGTGCCAGCAGCCAAGTGGGCAGCTTTAATGAAAAACTGTTTTTT.